Listed below are T cell receptor beta chains from one sample, sequenced in a study of HIV-infected patients and healthy controls. MiXCR was run by TCRdb on the 5' RACE reads, yielding one entry per CDR3 protein. Of around 21,000 distinct CDR3 sequences listed, almost 9% are singletons. Sequencing was done on a sample of blood. Every receptor here comes from an adult in good health. Each CDR3 is given with its conserved first and last residue. The order of the fields is D gene, J gene, clone size, V gene, CDR3 DNA, CDR3 protein. The D gene is left open where the match is weak. A row's size may be missing; if present it is once, few, many or a size class.

d_call: .
j_call: TRBJ1-5
clone_size: many
v_call: TRBV7-8
cdr3_nt: TGTGCCAGCAGCTTAGTCTTTCCTGGGAGCTATAGCAATCAGCCCCAGCATTTT
cdr3_aa: CASSLVFPGSYSNQPQHF

d_call: .
j_call: TRBJ2-5
clone_size: .
v_call: TRBV7-2
cdr3_nt: TGTGCCAGCAGGGTAGGGGGCGGCGGGGGCCAAGAGACCCAGTACTTC
cdr3_aa: CASRVGGGGGQETQYF

d_call: .
j_call: TRBJ1-5
clone_size: few
v_call: TRBV19
cdr3_nt: TGTGCCAGTAGTCCGACAGGCCTTAGCAATCAGCCCCAGCATTTT
cdr3_aa: CASSPTGLSNQPQHF

d_call: TRBD1
j_call: TRBJ1-5
clone_size: few
v_call: TRBV4-1
cdr3_nt: TGCGCCAGCAGCCCTTACCCGGGACAGGGAAGCAATCAGCCCCAGCATTTT
cdr3_aa: CASSPYPGQGSNQPQHF

d_call: .
j_call: TRBJ1-5
clone_size: few
v_call: TRBV19
cdr3_nt: TGTGCCAGTAAAGGGGACGGGGGGTTTCGGCCCCAGCATTTT
cdr3_aa: CASKGDGGFRPQHF

d_call: TRBD2
j_call: TRBJ2-5
clone_size: many
v_call: TRBV5-1
cdr3_nt: TGCGCCAGCAGCTGGCCGCGGCGGGGGGCGATCCGGATTCAAGAGACCCAGTACTTC
cdr3_aa: CASSWPRRGAIRIQETQYF

d_call: .
j_call: TRBJ1-4
clone_size: many
v_call: TRBV4-2
cdr3_nt: TGTGCCAGCAGCCAAGACAGTTTACTCTTTGCAACTAATGAAAAACTGTTTTTT
cdr3_aa: CASSQDSLLFATNEKLFF

d_call: TRBD1
j_call: TRBJ2-5
clone_size: .
v_call: TRBV5-1
cdr3_nt: TGCGCCAGCAGCTTGGGCCGGACAGGGGGCGAGACCCAGTACTTC
cdr3_aa: CASSLGRTGGETQYF

d_call: .
j_call: TRBJ1-1
clone_size: many
v_call: TRBV7-2
cdr3_nt: TGTGCCAGCAGCATTCAACAGGGAGACACTGAAGCTTTCTTT
cdr3_aa: CASSIQQGDTEAFF

d_call: TRBD1
j_call: TRBJ2-7
clone_size: few
v_call: TRBV9
cdr3_nt: TGTGCCAGCAGCCCAGGGACAGGGTACGAGCAGTACTTC
cdr3_aa: CASSPGTGYEQYF

d_call: .
j_call: TRBJ1-1
clone_size: many
v_call: TRBV12-3/TRBV12-4
cdr3_nt: TGTGCCAGCAGCCTAGACAGGTATGAAGCTTTCTTT
cdr3_aa: CASSLDRYEAFF

d_call: TRBD2
j_call: TRBJ2-2
clone_size: .
v_call: TRBV2
cdr3_nt: TGTGCCAGCAGTAAAGGACTAGCCCCCGGGGAGCTGTTTTTT
cdr3_aa: CASSKGLAPGELFF

d_call: TRBD1
j_call: TRBJ2-3
clone_size: many
v_call: TRBV4-3
cdr3_nt: TGCGCCAGCAGCCAAGGAGGGCAGGGGGCATACACAGATACGCAGTATTTT
cdr3_aa: CASSQGGQGAYTDTQYF

d_call: TRBD2
j_call: TRBJ2-6
clone_size: many
v_call: TRBV5-1
cdr3_nt: TGCGCCAGCAGCTCGACTAGCGGTAGCTCTGGGGCCAACGTCCTGACTTTC
cdr3_aa: CASSSTSGSSGANVLTF

d_call: TRBD1
j_call: TRBJ2-3
clone_size: few
v_call: TRBV6-1
cdr3_nt: TGTGCCAGCAGTGAACCCCCCGGGACAGGACGAGATACGCAGTATTTT
cdr3_aa: CASSEPPGTGRDTQYF

d_call: .
j_call: TRBJ2-3
clone_size: few
v_call: TRBV20-1
cdr3_nt: TGCAGTGCTACAGGACCTACGCCGGCAGATACGCAGTATTTT
cdr3_aa: CSATGPTPADTQYF

d_call: .
j_call: TRBJ2-1
clone_size: medium-sized
v_call: TRBV24-1
cdr3_nt: TGTGCCACCAGTGGTCTGAGGGCCCATGAGCAGTTCTTC
cdr3_aa: CATSGLRAHEQFF

d_call: TRBD1
j_call: TRBJ1-5
clone_size: many
v_call: TRBV7-2
cdr3_nt: TGTGCCAGCAGCTTATCAGCCACAGGGGGAAATCAGCCCCAGCATTTT
cdr3_aa: CASSLSATGGNQPQHF

d_call: .
j_call: TRBJ2-7
clone_size: many
v_call: TRBV20-1
cdr3_nt: TGCAGTGCTCGTCCTCGGGGCTACGAGCAGTACTTC
cdr3_aa: CSARPRGYEQYF

d_call: TRBD2
j_call: TRBJ2-1
clone_size: few
v_call: TRBV28
cdr3_nt: TGTGCCAGCAGTCCCATTCCCGGACTAGCGGGAGTAGTGGCGGGTGAGCAGTTCTTC
cdr3_aa: CASSPIPGLAGVVAGEQFF

d_call: TRBD1
j_call: TRBJ2-1
clone_size: many
v_call: TRBV24-1
cdr3_nt: TGTGCCACCAGTGATCGAGCTAGGGACAGGGAAGGTCGGGGTGAGCAGTTCTTC
cdr3_aa: CATSDRARDREGRGEQFF

d_call: .
j_call: TRBJ1-2
clone_size: few
v_call: TRBV5-1
cdr3_nt: TGCGCCAGCACAGTTGGGGCTAACTATGGCTACACCTTC
cdr3_aa: CASTVGANYGYTF

d_call: TRBD2
j_call: TRBJ2-1
clone_size: medium-sized
v_call: TRBV6-5
cdr3_nt: TGTGCCAGCAGCCCTGGACTAGCGGGATACAATGAGCAGTTCTTC
cdr3_aa: CASSPGLAGYNEQFF

d_call: .
j_call: TRBJ2-3
clone_size: many
v_call: TRBV7-2
cdr3_nt: TGTGCCAGCAGTTTGACGGGAGATACGCAGTATTTT
cdr3_aa: CASSLTGDTQYF

d_call: .
j_call: TRBJ1-5
clone_size: .
v_call: TRBV2
cdr3_nt: TGTGCCAGCAGTGACCAGACATTCAGCAATCAGCCCCAGCATTTT
cdr3_aa: CASSDQTFSNQPQHF

d_call: .
j_call: TRBJ1-5
clone_size: many
v_call: TRBV2
cdr3_nt: TGTGCCAGCAGCTGGACAAGTACTGTCGATCAGCCCCAGCATTTT
cdr3_aa: CASSWTSTVDQPQHF

d_call: .
j_call: TRBJ2-3
clone_size: .
v_call: TRBV5-1
cdr3_nt: TGCGCCAGCAGCCCCATTCCAACCACAGATACGCAGTATTTT
cdr3_aa: CASSPIPTTDTQYF

d_call: .
j_call: TRBJ2-5
clone_size: many
v_call: TRBV14
cdr3_nt: TGTGCCAGCAGCCCATACAGGACAGCCCAAGAGACCCAGTACTTC
cdr3_aa: CASSPYRTAQETQYF

d_call: .
j_call: TRBJ2-1
clone_size: many
v_call: TRBV6-4
cdr3_nt: TGTGCCAGCAGTGTAGGGCAAGAAAACAATGAGCAGTTCTTC
cdr3_aa: CASSVGQENNEQFF

d_call: .
j_call: TRBJ1-1
clone_size: many
v_call: TRBV29-1
cdr3_nt: TGCAGCTCCCGCGGGGGATTGAACACTGAAGCTTTCTTT
cdr3_aa: CSSRGGLNTEAFF

d_call: .
j_call: TRBJ1-5
clone_size: .
v_call: TRBV12-3/TRBV12-4
cdr3_nt: TGTGCCAGCCACGGGGGGGGGGGGCCTGGTCAGCCCCAGCATTTT
cdr3_aa: CASHGGGGPGQPQHF

d_call: .
j_call: TRBJ2-6
clone_size: .
v_call: TRBV7-8
cdr3_nt: TGTGCCAGCAGCTCGGGGGGCACAAGCTCTGGGGCCAACGTCCTGACTTTC
cdr3_aa: CASSSGGTSSGANVLTF

d_call: .
j_call: TRBJ2-1
clone_size: many
v_call: TRBV6-2/TRBV6-3
cdr3_nt: TGTGCCAGCAGGCGCGACAGACACAATGAGCAGTTCTTC
cdr3_aa: CASRRDRHNEQFF

d_call: TRBD2
j_call: TRBJ2-7
clone_size: medium-sized
v_call: TRBV3-1
cdr3_nt: TGTGCCAGCAGCCTACGGCGGGGGTTCAACGAGCAGTACTTC
cdr3_aa: CASSLRRGFNEQYF

d_call: .
j_call: TRBJ1-5
clone_size: .
v_call: TRBV6-2/TRBV6-3
cdr3_nt: TGTGCCAGCAGTTACTCACAGGTTAGCAATCAGCCCCAGCATTTT
cdr3_aa: CASSYSQVSNQPQHF

d_call: TRBD1
j_call: TRBJ1-5
clone_size: many
v_call: TRBV19
cdr3_nt: TGTGCCAGTAGTATCCGGACAGGGCTTGATCAGCCCCAGCATTTT
cdr3_aa: CASSIRTGLDQPQHF

d_call: .
j_call: TRBJ1-4
clone_size: few
v_call: TRBV5-4
cdr3_nt: TGTGCCAGCAGTTCGGACTTACTGGGGGAAAAACTGTTTTTT
cdr3_aa: CASSSDLLGEKLFF

d_call: TRBD1
j_call: TRBJ2-2
clone_size: .
v_call: TRBV24-1
cdr3_nt: TGTGCCACCAGTGATCCTACAGGGGGCCGGAACACCGGGGAGCTGTTTTTT
cdr3_aa: CATSDPTGGRNTGELFF

d_call: .
j_call: TRBJ1-4
clone_size: .
v_call: TRBV13
cdr3_nt: TGTGCCAGCAGATCCCCCGACAAGAATGAAAAACTGTTATTT
cdr3_aa: CASRSPDKNEKLLF

d_call: .
j_call: TRBJ2-6
clone_size: .
v_call: TRBV28
cdr3_nt: TGTGCCAGCACCCAGGGGGGGTCTGGGGCCAACGTCCTGACTTTC
cdr3_aa: CASTQGGSGANVLTF

d_call: .
j_call: TRBJ2-5
clone_size: many
v_call: TRBV7-9
cdr3_nt: TGTGCCAGCAGCTTAGATCCAAGGATCGAGACCCAGTACTTC
cdr3_aa: CASSLDPRIETQYF

d_call: TRBD2
j_call: TRBJ2-2
clone_size: many
v_call: TRBV7-3
cdr3_nt: TGTGCCAGCAGCATGCGACTAGCGGGGGGCCGATCAGCCGGGGAGCTGTTTTTT
cdr3_aa: CASSMRLAGGRSAGELFF

d_call: TRBD1
j_call: TRBJ1-2
clone_size: many
v_call: TRBV28
cdr3_nt: TGTGCCAGCAGTTATTTTCTGGGACAGTCGCGCTACACCTTC
cdr3_aa: CASSYFLGQSRYTF

d_call: .
j_call: TRBJ1-1
clone_size: .
v_call: TRBV5-4
cdr3_nt: TGTGCCAGCAGCTTACGTGGGGGGAACACTGAAGCTTTCTTT
cdr3_aa: CASSLRGGNTEAFF

d_call: TRBD2
j_call: TRBJ2-3
clone_size: .
v_call: TRBV24-1
cdr3_nt: TGTGCCACCAGTGATTCACTCGTGACTAGCGGGAGAACAGATACGCAGTATTTT
cdr3_aa: CATSDSLVTSGRTDTQYF

d_call: TRBD2
j_call: TRBJ2-3
clone_size: many
v_call: TRBV4-1
cdr3_nt: TGCGCCAGCAGCCAATCTATTGCGGGGGTTGGAGATACGCAGTATTTT
cdr3_aa: CASSQSIAGVGDTQYF

d_call: .
j_call: TRBJ1-1
clone_size: many
v_call: TRBV28
cdr3_nt: TGTGCCAGTCTAGAGCGGGATTTCCCCCCCACTGAAGCTTTCTTT
cdr3_aa: CASLERDFPPTEAFF

d_call: .
j_call: TRBJ2-6
clone_size: many
v_call: TRBV24-1
cdr3_nt: TGTGCCACCAGTGATTTGGGAGCTGGGGCCAACGTCCTGACTTTC
cdr3_aa: CATSDLGAGANVLTF

d_call: TRBD1
j_call: TRBJ1-1
clone_size: .
v_call: TRBV19
cdr3_nt: TGTGCCACTACGACCGGGACAGGGGATCTTAGAAACACTGAAGCTTTCTTT
cdr3_aa: CATTTGTGDLRNTEAFF

d_call: TRBD2
j_call: TRBJ2-3
clone_size: many
v_call: TRBV5-4
cdr3_nt: TGTGCCAGCAGCTTGGCTGGCGGGAGGGTCACAGATACGCAGTATTTT
cdr3_aa: CASSLAGGRVTDTQYF

d_call: .
j_call: TRBJ2-7
clone_size: many
v_call: TRBV28
cdr3_nt: TGTGCCAGCAGTAGTTGGAGCTTGAGATACGAGCAGTACTTC
cdr3_aa: CASSSWSLRYEQYF

d_call: .
j_call: TRBJ1-1
clone_size: medium-sized
v_call: TRBV6-1
cdr3_nt: TGTGCCGCCTCCCCCCCGCATGAAGCTTTCTTT
cdr3_aa: CAASPPHEAFF